The 22 T cell receptor beta chains in this list originate from one sample, sequenced in a study of T-cell reconstitution after alpha-beta-depleted transplantation in children. For TCRbeta, the library was prepared with unique molecular identifiers. A single record per CDR3 protein comes from TCRdb applying MiXCR to the PCR reads. Among roughly 500,000 distinct CDR3 sequences, 15% to 20% were seen once, and the ten largest hold 3.3%. The sequences come from PBMCs from the stem cell graft donor, collected from the stem cell graft. These receptors were obtained from a human donor who donated a stem cell graft to a child with acute lymphoblastic leukemia.

The table lists this clonotype with a few counts. V is TRBV11-2 and J is TRBJ2-7; maybe TRBD2 (6 bases). Germline V lookup: CDR1 SGHAT, CDR2 FQNNGV. This CDR3 contains 11 residues. V gave up 8 bases and J gave up 7 bases, with 12 bases separating them. Here the CDR3 reads CASGGAGEQYF. The CDR3 bases are TGTGCCAGCGGAGGGGCAGGAGAGCAGTACTTC. Variable domain in full (rest from reference TRBV11-2 and TRBJ2-7): EAGVAQSPRYKIIEKRQSVAFWCNPISGHATLYWYQQILGQGPKLLIQFQNNGVVDDSQLPKDRFSAERLKGVDSTLKIQPAKLEDSAVYLCASGGAGEQYFGPGTRLTVT.

This rearrangement joins TRBV12-3 or TRBV12-4 to TRBJ2-1; 11 bases agree with TRBD1. The length of the CDR3 is 17 residues. Trimming cost V 6 bases and J 4 bases; bases outside gene matches: 11. The CDR3 sequence: CASSPGQGALYYNEQFF. The CDR3 DNA reads as TGTGCCAGCAGCCCAGGACAGGGGGCATTGTATTACAATGAGCAGTTCTTC.

This clonotype was found a few times. The chain joins TRBV5-1 to TRBJ2-5, with D perhaps TRBD1 (6 bases). Trimming stripped 5 bases from V and 1 base from J, with 12 bases between. The germline gives CDR1 SGHRS, CDR2 YFSETQ. This CDR3 has 14 amino acids. The CDR3 DNA reads TGCGCCAGCAGTCAAAGGACAGCCCAAGAGACCCAGTACTTC. Its translation: CASSQRTAQETQYF.

This clonotype has only a few counts. The junction departs from germline at one end; a sequencing error may be responsible. The genes are TRBV6-1 and TRBJ2-1; TRBD2 agrees at 12 bases. The CDR3 is 18 amino acids. CDR1 is MNHNS and CDR2 is SASEGT in the germline V gene. The CDR3 sequence: CASRETSGGQYSYNEQFF. Written as DNA, the CDR3 is TGTGCCAGCAGGGAGACTAGCGGGGGTCAATATTCCTATAATGAGCAGTTCTTC.

This clonotype has just a few counts. The V call is TRBV7-3, the J call TRBJ2-1, with 8 bases aligning to TRBD2. Unmatched junction bases numbered 11, after V lost 5 bases and J lost 5 bases. The CDR3 length is 16 residues. In germline, CDR1 is SGHTA, CDR2 FQGTGA. CDR3 in amino acids: CASSTELADINNEQFF. The CDR3 coding sequence is TGTGCCAGCAGCACAGAACTAGCGGACATTAACAATGAGCAGTTCTTC. Filled out from reference TRBV7-3 and TRBJ2-1, the complete variable domain reads GAGVSQTPSNKVTEKGKYVELRCDPISGHTALYWYRQSLGQGPEFLIYFQGTGAADDSGLPNDRFFAVRPEGSVSTLKIQRTERGDSAVYLCASSTELADINNEQFFGPGTRLTVL.

J is TRBJ2-1 and V is TRBV19; tentative D call: TRBD1 (5 bases). The CDR3 consists of 13 residues. The V end was cut by 8 bases, the J end by 6 bases, with 14 bases between. CDR1 and CDR2 (germline): LNHDA, SQIVND (reference sequence). For the CDR3, the DNA is TGTGCCAGTTCAGGGTGGGCCTTCAATGAGCAGTTCTTC. Amino acid sequence: CASSGWAFNEQFF.

This clonotype was seen more than once but under ten times. The rearrangement joins TRBV5-1 to TRBJ2-2; 7 nucleotides line up with TRBD1. The CDR3 length is 13 residues. The junction had 6 bases not matched to a gene; V was cut back by 9 bases and J by 4 bases. Germline loops: CDR1 SGHRS, CDR2 YFSETQ. DNA of the CDR3: TGCGCCAACAGACAGGGCGGCACCGGGGAGCTGTTTTTT. Residues: CANRQGGTGELFF.

The chain links TRBV20-1 to TRBJ1-5; D is unclear. Germline CDR1 and CDR2: DFQATT and SNEGSKA (reference sequence). Trimming cost V 1 base and J 3 bases, with 13 bases left between them. The CDR3 runs 15 residues. The CDR3: CSARVEGRNNQPQHF. The DNA for the CDR3 is TGCAGTGCTAGAGTTGAGGGAAGAAACAATCAGCCCCAGCATTTT.

This clonotype was detected a few times. V gene TRBV6-5 combines with J gene TRBJ1-1; D gene unclear. The CDR3 runs 15 residues. The ends were cut back, 0 bases at V and 1 base at J, with 9 bases in the middle. CDR1 is MNHEY, CDR2 SVGAGI, per germline. Here the CDR3 reads CASSYSRHRNTEAFF. As DNA, the CDR3 is TGTGCCAGCAGTTACTCCCGACACAGGAACACTGAAGCTTTCTTT.

A few counts support this clonotype. The rearrangement joins TRBV6-6 to TRBJ2-2, with 8 nucleotides matching TRBD1. The CDR3 length is 15 residues. The trim removed 4 bases at V and 5 bases at J, leaving 6 bases unmatched. Germline V gene data show CDR1 as MNHNY and CDR2 as SVGAGI (reference sequence). CDR3 region: CASSWQGARTGELFF. CDR3 DNA sequence: TGTGCCAGCAGTTGGCAGGGGGCGAGAACCGGGGAGCTGTTTTTT.

This clonotype showed up just a few times. This chain joins TRBV29-1 and TRBJ2-1, with a weak D call TRBD2 (5 bases). Trimming stripped 6 bases from V and 2 bases from J, with 17 bases between. CDR1 is SQVTM, CDR2 ANQGSEA, per germline. The CDR3 loop spans 15 amino acids. The CDR3 DNA reads as TGCAGCGTGCGTGGAGGTCGCGGCACCTACAATGAGCAGTTCTTC. Its protein is CSVRGGRGTYNEQFF.

This chain connects TRBV12-3 or TRBV12-4 to TRBJ2-7, with D perhaps TRBD1 (5 bases). The CDR3 totals 11 residues. Trimming shortened V by 5 bases and J by 7 bases, and 9 bases separated the two germline ends. The CDR3, as DNA: TGTGCCAGCAGTCACAGGTGGGAGCAGTACTTC. It translates to CASSHRWEQYF.

V usage is TRBV24-1 and J usage is TRBJ2-5; D perhaps matches TRBD1 (6 bases). Germline CDR1 is KGHDR and CDR2 is SFDVKD. The CDR3 length is 18 residues. Trimming removed 2 bases from V and 5 bases from J, with 23 bases in between. The CDR3 bases are TGTGCCACCAGTGATTCCCGGGTGGGGGCCTCCGTTATTGAGACCCAGTACTTC. Amino acids: CATSDSRVGASVIETQYF.

This clonotype was recorded a few times. The rearrangement joins TRBV12-5 to TRBJ2-7; 9 bases match TRBD1. This CDR3 is built from 14 residues. The germline V gene has CDR1 LGHNT and CDR2 FRNRAP. J was trimmed by 4 bases and V by 5 bases; bases with no gene match: 6. CDR3 region: CASGTGTGRYEQYF. CDR3 bases: TGTGCTAGTGGTACCGGGACAGGGCGGTACGAGCAGTACTTC.

The chain employs TRBV9 and TRBJ2-1; 10 bases map to TRBD1. Trimming took 4 bases from V and 0 from J; bases not matched to a gene: 4. The CDR3 contains 16 residues. Per germline, CDR1 SGDLS and CDR2 YYNGEE. Here the CDR3 reads CASSMGQGSSYNEQFF. CDR3 bases: TGTGCCAGCAGCATGGGACAGGGGAGCTCCTACAATGAGCAGTTCTTC.

The chain uses TRBV9 and TRBJ2-1; 12 bases are shared with TRBD2. CDR3 length equals 15 residues. The trim removed 4 bases at V and 5 bases at J, leaving 4 bases unmatched. Germline CDR1 reads SGDLS; CDR2 reads YYNGEE. The CDR3 loop is CASSPSGRGHNEQFF. The CDR3 DNA follows: TGTGCCAGCAGCCCTAGCGGGAGGGGTCACAATGAGCAGTTCTTC. Full variable domain (outside the CDR3, taken from reference TRBV9 and TRBJ2-1): DSGVTQTPKHLITATGQRVTLRCSPRSGDLSVYWYQQSLDQGLQFLIQYYNGEERAKGNILERFSAQQFPDLHSELNLSSLELGDSALYFCASSPSGRGHNEQFFGPGTRLTVL.

This clonotype was recorded a few times. The rearrangement joins TRBV4-1 to TRBJ2-6; D ambiguous. This CDR3 is built from 16 residues. Germline CDR1 and CDR2: MGHRA and YSYEKL. V was shortened by 3 bases and J by 3 bases, with 12 bases between the two germline ends. CDR3 amino acids: CASSHPALFGANVLTF. In DNA, the CDR3 is TGCGCCAGCAGCCATCCCGCCCTTTTTGGGGCCAACGTCCTGACTTTC.

This clonotype was counted between two and nine times. This chain joins TRBV19 and TRBJ1-1; the D is unclear. V lost 2 bases and J lost 9, with 7 bases in between. The length of the CDR3 is 11 residues. Germline V lookup: CDR1 LNHDA, CDR2 SQIVND (reference sequence). The CDR3 reads CASSIYRQAFF. The CDR3 coding sequence is TGTGCCAGTAGTATATACCGACAAGCTTTCTTT.

This chain links TRBV12-3 or TRBV12-4 with TRBJ2-1, with TRBD2 matching over 12 bases. V was pared by 3 bases and J by 9 bases, with 6 bases of the junction left unmatched. This CDR3 has 15 amino acids. The CDR3 reads CASSFGLAGGLEQFF. DNA for the CDR3: TGTGCCAGCAGTTTTGGCCTAGCGGGAGGGCTTGAGCAGTTCTTC.

In its sample, this clonotype was seen many times. The V call is TRBV12-3 or TRBV12-4, the J call TRBJ2-2; possibly TRBD2 for D (6 bases). Trimming pared 6 bases from V and 8 bases from J, leaving 10 bases between. This CDR3 comprises 12 residues. CDR3 residues: CASSLGGGELFF. For the CDR3, the DNA is TGTGCCAGCAGCCTAGGAGGGGGGGAGCTGTTTTTT.

This clonotype was detected ten times or more. The chain employs TRBV5-6 and TRBJ2-5; tentative D call: TRBD2 (5 bases). Germline V gives CDR1 SGHDT, CDR2 YYEEEE. This CDR3 comprises 15 residues. Trimming removed 1 base from V and 5 bases from J, with 15 bases in between. The CDR3 nucleotides read TGTGCCAGCAGCTTGCGGACCCTCGGCGGGGAGACCCAGTACTTC. Translation gives CASSLRTLGGETQYF.

This chain joins TRBV7-3 and TRBJ2-1; TRBD2 aligns across 10 bases. CDR1 is SGHTA, CDR2 FQGTGA, per germline. The CDR3 totals 15 residues. J lost 8 bases, V lost 4 bases, and 8 bases had no gene match. The CDR3 here is CASSYSGRRGDEQFF. CDR3 DNA: TGTGCCAGCAGCTATAGCGGGAGGAGGGGGGATGAGCAGTTCTTC.